The 6 T cell receptor beta chains listed next were all sequenced from one sample in a study of cytomegalovirus exposure and HLA in healthy donors. Use of 60 Vbeta and 13 Jbeta primers characterized the PCR. Clones were read by immunoSEQ multiplex PCR, and TCRdb kept only the in-frame ones, dropping some. The sample has some 160,000 clones, roughly 82% seen once. The sequencing input was PBMCs. Receptors originate from a male donor in good health and CMV-seronegative.

This chain uses TRBV28 with TRBJ2-7, with D possibly matching TRBD2 (6 bases). CDR1 is MDHEN, CDR2 SYDVKM, per germline. V was shortened by 5 bases and J by 2 bases, with 7 bases between the two germline ends. This CDR3 spans 12 amino acids. This CDR3 is CASSPGAYEQYF. CDR3 nucleotide sequence: TGTGCCAGCAGTCCGGGGGCCTACGAGCAGTACTTC. Based on the CDR3 plus reference TRBV28 and TRBJ2-7, the full variable domain is DVKVTQSSRYLVKRTGEKVFLECVQDMDHENMFWYRQDPGLGLRLIYFSYDVKMKEKGDIPEGYSVSREKKERFSLILESASTNQTSMYLCASSPGAYEQYFGPGTRLTVT.

The chain uses TRBV9 and TRBJ2-3; a weak D match, TRBD1 (6 bases). The CDR3 is 18 amino acids. With 4 bases removed from V and 2 bases from J, the gap between germline ends came to 23 bases. Looked up from germline, CDR1 is SGDLS and CDR2 is YYNGEE. The CDR3 protein is CASSPPGVGYRDTDTQYF. The CDR3 coding sequence is TGTGCCAGCAGCCCTCCAGGGGTGGGGTATAGGGACACAGATACGCAGTATTTT. Filled out from reference TRBV9 and TRBJ2-3, the complete variable domain reads DSGVTQTPKHLITATGQRVTLRCSPRSGDLSVYWYQQSLDQGLQFLIQYYNGEERAKGNILERFSAQQFPDLHSELNLSSLELGDSALYFCASSPPGVGYRDTDTQYFGPGTRLTVL.

V and J are TRBV11-1 and TRBJ1-1; D is ambiguous. V shed 7 bases and J shed 5 bases, with 14 bases lying between them. This CDR3 spans 13 amino acids. The germline V gene encodes CDR1 SGHAT and CDR2 FQDESV (reference sequence). CDR3 DNA sequence: TGTGCCAGCACCAATCCGGGGATAACTGAAGCTTTCTTT. This codes for CASTNPGITEAFF.

This chain connects TRBV5-8 to TRBJ2-6, with no clear D. V was pared by 3 bases and J by 1 base, with 11 bases between. Germline V gene data show CDR1 as SGHTS and CDR2 as YDEGEE. The CDR3 spans 16 residues. The CDR3 DNA follows: TGTGCCAGCAGCTCGAACATCTTGTCTGGGGCCAACGTCCTGACTTTC. This gives the protein CASSSNILSGANVLTF.

The genes are TRBV5-1 and TRBJ1-1; D is uncertain. Per the germline V gene, CDR1 is SGHRS and CDR2 is YFSETQ. Trimming removed 1 base at V and 0 bases at J, with 7 bases between. The CDR3 loop spans 14 amino acids. The CDR3 DNA reads TGCGCCAGCAGCTTGCCTACGATGAACACTGAAGCTTTCTTT. Amino acid sequence: CASSLPTMNTEAFF.

J is TRBJ2-7 and V is TRBV4-1; TRBD1 is a possible D gene (5 bases). V dropped 1 base and J dropped 9 bases, with 16 bases sitting between them. There are 14 residues in the CDR3. Germline CDR1 is MGHRA and CDR2 is YSYEKL. The CDR3 DNA follows: TGCGCCAGCAGCCAAGGCGACAGTAGTCTCGGGCAGTACTTC. Translated, it gives CASSQGDSSLGQYF.